This T cell receptor (beta chain) is drawn from a study of T-cell memory formation after mild COVID-19. One entry per CDR3 protein results from TCRdb running MiXCR on the 5' RACE reads. The sample lists nearly 250,000 distinct CDR3 sequences; about 16% were seen once. The CDR3 runs to 16 residues. The V and J ends lost 3 bases and 0 bases respectively, with 13 bases between them. CDR1 SGHNT and CDR2 YENEEA come from the germline V gene. This clonotype was counted a few times. Antigen unknown. Points from the study as a whole: Clones that contracted from day 15 to 85 were balanced CD4/CD8, while later expanders leaned CD4+. Cross-reactive memory seemingly joined, as some responding clones were found in pre-infection memory.

This TCR derives from an adult woman who had mild COVID-19 (a few samples of this study predate the infection). Cell type and time point are not known. Sequenced input: PBMCs or a T cell subset sorted from them (not recorded which). The J gene is TRBJ2-3, the V gene TRBV11-3, with D perhaps TRBD1 or TRBD2 (5 bases each). In DNA, the CDR3 is TGTGCCAGCAGCTTCGGGACGTACTCTAGCACAGATACGCAGTATTTT. Amino acid sequence: CASSFGTYSSTDTQYF. The full variable domain, rest sourced from reference TRBV11-3 and TRBJ2-3, is EAGVVQSPRYKIIEKKQPVAFWCNPISGHNTLYWYLQNLGQGPELLIRYENEEAVDDSQLPKDRFSAERLKGVDSTLKIQPAELGDSAVYLCASSFGTYSSTDTQYFGPGTRLTVL.